This T cell receptor beta chain was identified in a study of T cells in Graves' hyperthyroidism and ophthalmopathy. Study information: The blood sample was taken at first diagnosis, before treatment began.

RNA transcripts gave rise to amplified TCR beta CDR3 regions. Primed by the HTBI set, a first-round RT-PCR was run on the TCR CDR3. TCRdb called the multiplex PCR reads again in MiXCR, with one record for every CDR3 protein. Found here are approximately 400,000 distinct CDR3 sequences, approximately 15% of them singletons; the top ten hold 11%. Graves' hyperthyroidism was deemed stable given no ophthalmopathy progression within 18 months. Study observations and caveats: Ophthalmopathy could be told apart from stable hyperthyroidism with a 13 V-J model.

Notes on this clonotype: Antigen unknown.

CDR3 length: 12 amino acids. Deletions cut 12 bases from V and 5 bases from J, with 16 bases between. CDR1 is KGHDR, CDR2 SFDVKD, per germline. The sample was blood. This TCR came from an older woman with Graves' hyperthyroidism. The V and J genes are TRBV24-1 and TRBJ2-7; tentatively, D is TRBD2 (5 bases). The CDR3 DNA reads as TGTGCCTCCCCCGGGATCCCCGACGAGCAGTACTTC. Its translation: CASPGIPDEQYF.